This is a list of T cell receptor beta chains from one sample in a study of T cells after yellow fever vaccination. MiXCR was run by TCRdb on the 5' RACE reads, yielding one entry per CDR3 protein. The sample has 300,000 to 400,000 distinct CDR3 sequences; roughly 8.4% are singletons. Source: PBMCs, taken 35 to 50 days after the first yellow fever vaccination. The receptors originated from a man younger than 35 who received the YFV17D yellow fever vaccine. Both conserved end residues are part of each CDR3. Fields, in order: D gene, clone size, J gene, V gene, CDR3 protein, CDR3 DNA. The D gene is left open where the match is weak. The size field is filled for only some rows; it gives once, few, many or a size class.

TRBD1 | . | TRBJ1-1 | TRBV6-2/TRBV6-3 | CASTLLQGSDEAFF | TGTGCCAGCACTCTATTACAGGGGTCTGATGAAGCTTTCTTT
. | few | TRBJ2-5 | TRBV28 | CASTSPPRGSLGETQYF | TGTGCCAGCACCTCCCCCCCCAGGGGTTCCCTGGGAGAGACCCAGTACTTC
. | few | TRBJ1-5 | TRBV7-9 | CASSLPGRDQPQHF | TGTGCCAGCAGCTTACCAGGACGGGATCAGCCCCAGCATTTT
TRBD2 | few | TRBJ2-5 | TRBV5-6 | CASSLVLAGQETQYF | TGTGCCAGCAGCTTGGTCCTAGCGGGCCAAGAGACCCAGTACTTC
TRBD1 | many | TRBJ1-1 | TRBV6-1 | CASNDRAGAEAFF | TGTGCCAGCAATGACAGGGCCGGGGCTGAAGCTTTCTTT
TRBD1 | . | TRBJ2-4 | TRBV11-1 | CASSPRDRGNIQYF | TGTGCCAGCAGCCCCCGGGACAGGGGAAACATTCAGTACTTC
. | . | TRBJ1-5 | TRBV7-8 | CASSLAGKRALHF | TGTGCCAGCAGCTTAGCGGGCAAAAGGGCTCTACATTTT
. | few | TRBJ1-5 | TRBV9 | CASSPRRVGQPQHF | TGTGCCAGCAGCCCCCGGCGGGTGGGGCAGCCCCAGCATTTT
TRBD2 | many | TRBJ2-2 | TRBV20-1 | CSARTSGNTGELFF | TGCAGTGCCAGGACTAGCGGGAACACCGGGGAGCTGTTTTTT
. | few | TRBJ1-5 | TRBV7-2 | CASSLAVDQPQHF | TGTGCCAGCAGCTTAGCGGTTGATCAGCCCCAGCATTTT
. | . | TRBJ1-5 | TRBV4-3 | CASSQDRGKAQHF | TGCGCCAGCAGCCAAGATCGGGGGAAGGCCCAGCATTTT
. | many | TRBJ1-1 | TRBV5-1 | CASSFRDTEAFF | TGCGCCAGCAGCTTCCGGGACACTGAAGCTTTCTTT
TRBD1 | . | TRBJ1-5 | TRBV12-3/TRBV12-4 | CASSALQGGYQPQHF | TGTGCCAGCAGTGCCCTACAGGGGGGGTATCAGCCCCAGCATTTT
TRBD1 | . | TRBJ2-1 | TRBV4-2 | CASSRDDRDEQFF | TGTGCCAGCAGCCGAGATGACAGGGATGAGCAGTTCTTC
. | few | TRBJ2-6 | TRBV7-9 | CASSLGRVAGANVLTF | TGTGCCAGCAGCTTAGGCAGGGTGGCTGGGGCCAACGTCCTGACTTTC
. | . | TRBJ1-6 | TRBV7-3 | CASSSDGYNSPLHF | TGTGCCAGCAGCTCTGACGGGTATAATTCACCCCTCCACTTT
. | few | TRBJ2-1 | TRBV12-3/TRBV12-4 | CASSLANKRGNEQFF | TGTGCCAGCAGTTTAGCGAATAAAAGGGGCAATGAGCAGTTCTTC
. | . | TRBJ2-2 | TRBV9 | CASSAVRGGGGSGELFF | TGTGCCAGCAGCGCTGTCCGGGGTGGAGGGGGATCCGGGGAGCTGTTTTTT
. | . | TRBJ1-2 | TRBV11-2 | CASSLVAGLRSDPGYTF | TGTGCCAGCAGCTTAGTGGCAGGGTTACGGTCGGATCCTGGCTACACCTTC
TRBD2 | . | TRBJ2-1 | TRBV4-1 | CASSQERLADYNEQFF | TGCGCCAGCAGCCAAGAGCGACTAGCGGATTACAATGAGCAGTTCTTC
TRBD1 | many | TRBJ1-1 | TRBV7-6 | CASSAIRDRGTEAFF | TGTGCCAGCAGCGCGATCCGGGACAGGGGGACTGAAGCTTTCTTT
. | . | TRBJ2-5 | TRBV7-6 | CASSSYREQETQYF | TGTGCCAGCAGCTCATACAGGGAACAAGAGACCCAGTACTTC
. | few | TRBJ2-5 | TRBV12-3/TRBV12-4 | CASSPPGPYGETQYF | TGTGCCAGCAGTCCTCCGGGCCCATATGGGGAGACCCAGTACTTC
. | few | TRBJ2-2 | TRBV7-7 | CASSLELHGSGELFF | TGTGCCAGCAGCTTAGAGCTACACGGCAGCGGGGAGCTGTTTTTT
. | . | TRBJ1-5 | TRBV12-3/TRBV12-4 | CASTSGNQPQHF | TGTGCCAGCACTAGCGGCAATCAGCCCCAGCATTTT
TRBD1 | many | TRBJ2-5 | TRBV12-3/TRBV12-4 | CASRGDRGTQYF | TGTGCCAGCAGGGGGGACAGGGGGACCCAGTACTTC
. | . | TRBJ1-1 | TRBV7-2 | CASSLVSTGSSTEAFF | TGTGCCAGCAGCTTAGTTTCGACGGGGAGCAGCACTGAAGCTTTCTTT
TRBD1 | few | TRBJ1-6 | TRBV18 | CASSNTRDSEGRSPLHF | TGTGCCAGCTCAAACACCCGGGACAGCGAAGGACGATCACCCCTCCACTTT
TRBD1 | many | TRBJ1-4 | TRBV20-1 | CSARDLGTGDEKLFF | TGCAGTGCTAGAGATTTGGGGACAGGGGATGAAAAACTGTTTTTT
. | few | TRBJ1-1 | TRBV25-1 | CASSIWGGGEAFF | TGTGCCAGCAGTATTTGGGGGGGGGGTGAAGCTTTCTTT
TRBD1 | . | TRBJ1-6 | TRBV4-2 | CASSTRDRGRDGPLHF | TGTGCCAGCAGCACTAGGGACAGGGGGCGCGACGGACCCCTCCACTTT
. | . | TRBJ1-4 | TRBV19 | CASSTVQASYNEKLFF | TGTGCCAGTAGTACGGTACAGGCATCGTATAATGAAAAACTGTTTTTT
TRBD2 | . | TRBJ2-7 | TRBV20-1 | CSARPTSGATYEQYF | TGCAGTGCTAGACCGACTAGCGGGGCCACCTACGAGCAGTACTTC
. | . | TRBJ1-2 | TRBV7-9 | CASSLARQDYNGYTF | TGTGCCAGCAGCTTAGCGCGACAGGATTATAATGGCTACACCTTC
. | . | TRBJ2-5 | TRBV24-1 | CATGLRNWYQETQYF | TGTGCCACCGGCCTCCGAAACTGGTACCAAGAGACCCAGTACTTC
TRBD1 | many | TRBJ1-1 | TRBV15 | CATSLRQGDTEAFF | TGTGCCACCAGTCTTCGACAGGGGGACACTGAAGCTTTCTTT
. | once | TRBJ1-1 | TRBV9 | CASSGRGHTEAFF | TGTGCCAGCAGCGGACGGGGCCACACTGAAGCTTTCTTT
TRBD1 | few | TRBJ1-3 | TRBV12-3/TRBV12-4 | CASSPPGTGAPWAIYF | TGTGCCAGCAGCCCCCCCGGGACAGGGGCTCCCTGGGCCATATATTTT
TRBD2 | few | TRBJ2-1 | TRBV6-1 | CASSKTSGGDNEQFF | TGTGCCAGCAGTAAGACTAGCGGGGGGGACAATGAGCAGTTCTTC
TRBD1 | many | TRBJ2-7 | TRBV5-1 | CASSTTTDRGSYEQYF | TGCGCCAGCAGCACGACCACTGACAGGGGATCCTACGAGCAGTACTTC
. | few | TRBJ2-1 | TRBV24-1 | CATFRQAFYNEQFF | TGTGCCACCTTCCGACAGGCGTTTTACAATGAGCAGTTCTTC
. | . | TRBJ1-5 | TRBV18 | CATQQGNSNQPQHF | TGTGCCACCCAACAGGGTAATAGCAATCAGCCCCAGCATTTT
. | . | TRBJ2-5 | TRBV18 | CASPTWGLETQYF | TGTGCCAGCCCAACCTGGGGGCTGGAGACCCAGTACTTC
. | . | TRBJ2-3 | TRBV5-8 | CASSLALARKITDTQYF | TGTGCCAGCAGCTTGGCCCTGGCGAGGAAGATCACAGATACGCAGTATTTT
. | few | TRBJ2-2 | TRBV6-2/TRBV6-3 | CASSYAKMFRGHTGELFF | TGTGCCAGCAGTTATGCCAAAATGTTTAGGGGTCACACCGGGGAGCTGTTTTTT
. | few | TRBJ2-3 | TRBV5-4 | CASSRRDGDTQYF | TGTGCCAGCAGCCGAAGGGACGGGGATACGCAGTATTTT
. | few | TRBJ1-3 | TRBV7-8 | CASSLGMGSGNTIYF | TGTGCCAGCAGCTTAGGAATGGGTTCTGGAAACACCATATATTTT
. | . | TRBJ1-1 | TRBV6-4 | CASSYERNTEAFF | TGTGCCAGCAGTTACGAGCGGAACACTGAAGCTTTCTTT
. | . | TRBJ2-3 | TRBV7-2 | CASSLVVIDTQYF | TGTGCCAGCAGCTTAGTGGTAATAGATACGCAGTATTTT
. | . | TRBJ2-7 | TRBV6-2/TRBV6-3 | CASPPTGSPCYEQYF | TGTGCCAGCCCGCCGACAGGTAGCCCATGCTACGAGCAGTACTTC
. | . | TRBJ1-2 | TRBV5-5 | CASSRTELYGYTF | TGTGCCAGCAGCCGGACGGAACTCTATGGCTACACCTTC
TRBD2 | many | TRBJ2-1 | TRBV18 | CASSPGEGNEQFF | TGTGCCAGCTCACCGGGGGAGGGCAATGAGCAGTTCTTC
. | many | TRBJ2-7 | TRBV19 | CASSPASNYEQYF | TGTGCCAGTAGTCCTGCCAGCAACTACGAGCAGTACTTC
TRBD1 | . | TRBJ1-4 | TRBV12-3/TRBV12-4 | CASSHGTGKKKLFF | TGTGCCAGCAGTCACGGGACAGGGAAGAAAAAACTGTTTTTT
. | many | TRBJ2-3 | TRBV4-3 | CASSQELATDTQYF | TGCGCCAGCAGCCAAGAACTAGCAACAGATACGCAGTATTTT
. | few | TRBJ1-5 | TRBV10-3 | CATPGLTVHTISNQPQHF | TGTGCCACCCCCGGTCTGACAGTACATACGATTAGCAATCAGCCCCAGCATTTT
TRBD2 | few | TRBJ2-5 | TRBV7-9 | CASSSLAGWLETQYF | TGTGCCAGCAGCTCCCTAGCGGGGTGGCTGGAGACCCAGTACTTC
TRBD1 | . | TRBJ1-2 | TRBV7-2 | CASSILGGGSGYTF | TGTGCCAGCAGCATACTCGGAGGGGGCTCTGGCTACACCTTC
. | many | TRBJ1-1 | TRBV5-1 | CASSLRGQENTEAFF | TGCGCCAGCAGCTTACGAGGGCAGGAGAACACTGAAGCTTTCTTT
. | . | TRBJ2-2 | TRBV7-2 | CASSLRASTGELFF | TGTGCCAGCAGCTTAAGGGCGTCCACCGGGGAGCTGTTTTTT